Below, 4 T cell receptor beta chains from the same sample are listed, as sequenced in a study of regulatory T cells in long-lasting Graves disease. Regarding time point: newly diagnosed GD, antithyroid drugs for less than 3 months. The TCR library was prepared using RNA isolated from PBMCs. Building the TCR beta libraries relied on iRepertoire HTBI primers, and CDR3 regions underwent Arm-PCR. Via MiXCR, TCRdb re-called the multiplex PCR reads, giving one row per CDR3 protein. The data contain 380,000 or so distinct CDR3 sequences, roughly 16% of them singletons. The sample was also reused in another study, on T cells in Graves' hyperthyroidism and ophthalmopathy.

Specimen: peripheral blood mononuclear cells (PBMCs), collected at new diagnosis, from a patient treated with antithyroid drugs. These receptors were collected from a young woman with Graves disease.

A few counts support this clonotype. The chain links TRBV19 to TRBJ1-6, with a possible D match to TRBD1 (6 bases). The length of the CDR3 is 15 residues. Germline V lookup: CDR1 LNHDA, CDR2 SQIVND (reference sequence). V shed 9 bases and J shed 7 bases, with 19 bases lying between them. The CDR3 protein is CASTLQGKVNSPLHF. CDR3 sequence (DNA): TGTGCCAGCACCCTCCAGGGGAAGGTGAATTCACCCCTCCACTTT. Complete variable domain (other parts from reference TRBV19 and TRBJ1-6): DGGITQSPKYLFRKEGQNVTLSCEQNLNHDAMYWYRQDPGQGLRLIYYSQIVNDFQKGDIAEGYSVSREKKESFPLTVTSAQKNPTAFYLCASTLQGKVNSPLHFGNGTRLTVT.

Ten or more counts support this clonotype. The chain carries TRBV6-1 and TRBJ2-5; D perhaps matches TRBD1 (5 bases). Germline lookup yields CDR1 MNHNS and CDR2 SASEGT. V was pared by 7 bases and J by 4 bases, with 7 bases between. The CDR3 is 11 amino acids. The CDR3 nucleotides are TGTGCCAGCACTGGGGCAGAGACCCAGTACTTC. Residues: CASTGAETQYF.

This clonotype was found a few times. The chain links TRBV4-1 to TRBJ1-2, with 7 bases fitting TRBD1. After removal of 3 bases from V and 0 bases from J, the junction contained 7 bases not matched to a gene. The CDR3 is 16 amino acids. The germline V gene encodes CDR1 MGHRA and CDR2 YSYEKL. The CDR3 spells CASSHLAGQSNYGYTF. The CDR3 DNA is TGCGCCAGCAGCCATTTGGCGGGACAGTCTAACTATGGCTACACCTTC.

The V call is TRBV6-4, the J call TRBJ1-2, with TRBD1 identical over 7 bases. Germline lookup yields CDR1 MRHNA and CDR2 SNTAGT. CDR3 length: 13 amino acids. The junction had 7 bases not matched to a gene; V was cut back by 4 bases and J by 8 bases. CDR3 sequence (DNA): TGTGCCAGCAGTGGAAGACAGGGTGGCGGCTACACCTTC. Encoded protein: CASSGRQGGGYTF.